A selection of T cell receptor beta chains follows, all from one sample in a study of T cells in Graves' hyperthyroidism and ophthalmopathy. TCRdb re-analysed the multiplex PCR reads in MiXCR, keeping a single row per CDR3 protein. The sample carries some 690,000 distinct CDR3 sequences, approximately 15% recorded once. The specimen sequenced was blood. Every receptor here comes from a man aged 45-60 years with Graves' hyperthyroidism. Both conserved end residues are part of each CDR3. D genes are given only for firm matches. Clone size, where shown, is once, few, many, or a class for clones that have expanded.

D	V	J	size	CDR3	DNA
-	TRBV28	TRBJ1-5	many	CASSLPSGYSNQPQHF	TGTGCCAGCAGTTTACCCTCAGGGTATAGCAATCAGCCCCAGCATTTT
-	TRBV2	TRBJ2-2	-	CASRDLDLGTGELFF	TGTGCCAGCAGGGATCTAGATCTGGGTACCGGGGAGCTGTTTTTT
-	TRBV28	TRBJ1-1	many	CAIQRGASTEAFF	TGTGCCATCCAACGAGGGGCGAGCACTGAAGCTTTCTTT
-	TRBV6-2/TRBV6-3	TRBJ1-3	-	CASSYSRLSSGNTIYF	TGTGCCAGCAGTTACTCGAGACTGAGCTCTGGAAACACCATATATTTT
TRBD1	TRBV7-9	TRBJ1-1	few	CASRSGQVPEAFF	TGTGCCAGCAGGTCCGGACAGGTCCCTGAAGCTTTCTTT
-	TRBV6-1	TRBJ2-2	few	CASLGWTGELFF	TGTGCCAGCCTAGGATGGACCGGGGAGCTGTTTTTT
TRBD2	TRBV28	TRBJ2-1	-	CASIPAPGLAGGDSYNEQFF	TGTGCCAGCATTCCCGCTCCGGGACTAGCGGGAGGGGACTCCTACAATGAGCAGTTCTTC
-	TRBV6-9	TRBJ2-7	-	CASSYLFPDEQYF	TGTGCCAGCAGTTATCTTTTCCCGGACGAGCAGTACTTC
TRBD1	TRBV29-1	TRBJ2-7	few	CSVELQGKVPYEQYF	TGCAGCGTTGAACTACAGGGGAAGGTCCCCTACGAGCAGTACTTC
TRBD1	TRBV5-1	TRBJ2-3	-	CASSPWDRGTDTQYF	TGCGCCAGCAGCCCGTGGGACAGGGGCACAGATACGCAGTATTTT
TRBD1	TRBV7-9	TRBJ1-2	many	CASSVGTGQGYTF	TGTGCCAGCAGCGTCGGGACAGGCCAGGGCTACACCTTC
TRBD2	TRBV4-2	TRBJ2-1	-	CASSRGTSGRVDVNEQFF	TGTGCCAGCAGCCGAGGGACTAGCGGGAGGGTTGATGTCAATGAGCAGTTCTTC
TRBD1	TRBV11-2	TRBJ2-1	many	CASSILDRGNEQFF	TGTGCCAGCAGCATATTGGACAGGGGCAATGAGCAGTTCTTC
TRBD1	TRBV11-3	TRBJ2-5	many	CASSLAPGDSTQETQYF	TGTGCCAGCAGCTTAGCCCCCGGGGACAGTACTCAAGAGACCCAGTACTTC
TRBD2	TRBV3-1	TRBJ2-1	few	CASRLSSGIKNNEQFF	TGTGCCAGCAGGCTCTCTAGCGGGATTAAGAACAATGAGCAGTTCTTC
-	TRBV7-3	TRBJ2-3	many	CASSLLQKTSTDTQYF	TGTGCCAGCAGCTTATTACAGAAGACTAGCACAGATACGCAGTATTTT
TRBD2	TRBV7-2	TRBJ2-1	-	CASSVTSGRLLNEQFF	TGTGCCAGCAGCGTAACTAGCGGGCGTCTTCTTAATGAGCAGTTCTTC
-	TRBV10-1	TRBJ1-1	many	CASTTLRPNTEAFF	TGCGCCAGCACCACACTAAGACCGAACACTGAAGCTTTCTTT
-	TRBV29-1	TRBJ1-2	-	CSVEDRAYGYTF	TGCAGCGTTGAAGATCGAGCCTATGGCTACACCTTC
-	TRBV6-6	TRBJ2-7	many	CASSYGAGTYEQYF	TGTGCCAGCAGTTACGGGGCAGGGACCTACGAGCAGTACTTC
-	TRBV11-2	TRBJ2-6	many	CASSPVTGSLPGANVLTF	TGTGCCAGCAGCCCAGTAACGGGATCTCTCCCCGGGGCCAACGTCCTGACTTTC
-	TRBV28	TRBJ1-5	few	CASSPNRAFSNQPQHF	TGTGCCAGCAGCCCTAACAGGGCTTTTAGCAATCAGCCCCAGCATTTT
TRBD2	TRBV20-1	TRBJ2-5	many	CSASRLLAGDGETQYF	TGCAGTGCTAGCCGACTACTAGCGGGAGATGGAGAGACCCAGTACTTC
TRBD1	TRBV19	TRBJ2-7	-	CASSIKSGTVVYEQYF	TGTGCCAGTAGTATAAAGTCCGGGACAGTAGTCTACGAGCAGTACTTC
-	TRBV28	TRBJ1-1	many	CASSPDTWNTEAFF	TGTGCCAGCAGTCCGGACACCTGGAACACTGAAGCTTTCTTT
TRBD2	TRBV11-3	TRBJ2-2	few	CASSRWGGTGELFF	TGTGCCAGCAGTCGGTGGGGGGGGACCGGGGAGCTGTTTTTT
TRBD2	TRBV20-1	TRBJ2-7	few	CSWLGTWEGASGSYEQYF	TGCAGTTGGTTGGGGACTTGGGAGGGGGCTAGCGGGAGTTACGAGCAGTACTTC
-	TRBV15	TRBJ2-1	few	CATSDGADEQFF	TGTGCCACCAGTGATGGGGCGGATGAGCAGTTCTTC
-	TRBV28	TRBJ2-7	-	CASSFRASPYEQYF	TGTGCCAGCAGTTTTAGGGCGTCCCCCTACGAGCAGTACTTC
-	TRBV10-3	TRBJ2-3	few	CAIGEEGTQYF	TGTGCCATCGGGGAGGAGGGGACGCAGTATTTT
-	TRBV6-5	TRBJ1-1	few	CASSYSWGRNTEAFF	TGTGCCAGCAGTTACTCATGGGGAAGGAACACTGAAGCTTTCTTT
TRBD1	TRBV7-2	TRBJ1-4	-	CASSHRDRGEKLFF	TGTGCCAGCAGCCACCGGGACAGGGGCGAAAAACTGTTTTTT
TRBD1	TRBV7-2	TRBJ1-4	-	CASRPDRQSEKLFF	TGTGCCAGCAGGCCGGACAGGCAGTCTGAAAAACTGTTTTTT
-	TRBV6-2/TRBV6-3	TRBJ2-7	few	CASSTSWEQYF	TGTGCCAGCAGCACCTCCTGGGAGCAGTACTTC
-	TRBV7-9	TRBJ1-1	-	CASSLEGRGPMNTEAFF	TGTGCCAGCAGCTTAGAGGGTCGGGGTCCCATGAACACTGAAGCTTTCTTT
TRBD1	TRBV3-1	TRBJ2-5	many	CASRGTGEETQYF	TGTGCCAGCAGGGGGACAGGGGAAGAGACCCAGTACTTC
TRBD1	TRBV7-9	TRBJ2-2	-	CASSFWRTGTGVNTGELFF	TGTGCCAGCAGTTTTTGGAGGACCGGGACAGGGGTGAACACCGGGGAGCTGTTTTTT
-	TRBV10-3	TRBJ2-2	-	CAIRVSDAAAGELFF	TGTGCCATCAGAGTGTCCGACGCGGCTGCCGGGGAGCTGTTTTTT
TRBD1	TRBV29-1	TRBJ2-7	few	CSVPYGQGDEQYF	TGCAGCGTTCCTTATGGACAGGGCGACGAGCAGTACTTC
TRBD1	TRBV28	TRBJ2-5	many	CASSLSGGDWETQYF	TGTGCCAGCAGTTTATCAGGGGGCGATTGGGAGACCCAGTACTTC
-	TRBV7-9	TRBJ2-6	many	CASSSSVSGANVLTF	TGTGCCAGCAGCTCATCCGTCTCTGGGGCCAACGTCCTGACTTTC
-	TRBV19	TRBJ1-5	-	CASSIDLLDQPQHF	TGTGCCAGTAGTATAGATCTTTTAGATCAGCCCCAGCATTTT
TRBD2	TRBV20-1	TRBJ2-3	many	CSAGGGDFTDTQYF	TGCAGTGCCGGGGGGGGCGATTTCACAGATACGCAGTATTTT
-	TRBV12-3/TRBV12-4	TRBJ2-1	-	CASSPPLVNEQFF	TGTGCCAGCAGTCCACCTCTAGTTAATGAGCAGTTCTTC
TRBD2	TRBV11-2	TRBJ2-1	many	CASSPSSGSAYNEQFF	TGTGCCAGCAGCCCCAGTAGCGGGAGCGCCTACAATGAGCAGTTCTTC
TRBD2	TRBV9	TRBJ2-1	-	CASSPGLVGSYNEQFF	TGTGCCAGCAGCCCCGGACTAGTCGGGTCCTACAATGAGCAGTTCTTC
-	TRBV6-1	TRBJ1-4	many	CASSELGSHAEKLFF	TGTGCCAGCAGTGAACTCGGCAGCCACGCGGAAAAACTGTTTTTT
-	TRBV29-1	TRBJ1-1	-	CSVAGTPKNAEAFF	TGCAGCGTCGCCGGGACACCCAAAAACGCTGAAGCTTTCTTT
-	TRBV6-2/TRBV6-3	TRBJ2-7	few	CASSSSTSTYEQYF	TGTGCCAGCAGTTCCTCTACCTCCACCTACGAGCAGTACTTC
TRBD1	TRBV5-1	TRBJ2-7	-	CASSPRQGSPYEQYF	TGCGCCAGCAGCCCCAGACAGGGTTCACCCTACGAGCAGTACTTC
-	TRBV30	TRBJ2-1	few	CAWSVRANEQFF	TGTGCCTGGAGTGTACGGGCCAATGAGCAGTTCTTC
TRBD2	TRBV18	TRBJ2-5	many	CASSRAGEETQYF	TGTGCCAGCTCACGAGCGGGAGAAGAGACCCAGTACTTC
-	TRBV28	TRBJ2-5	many	CASSLYPEEETQYF	TGTGCCAGCAGTTTATATCCGGAGGAAGAGACCCAGTACTTC
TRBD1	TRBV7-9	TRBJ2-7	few	CASSPDRTGDSEQYF	TGTGCCAGCAGCCCCGACCGGACAGGGGACTCCGAGCAGTACTTC
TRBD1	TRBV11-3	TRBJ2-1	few	CASSPTGDRGQGEQFF	TGTGCCAGCAGCCCCACAGGGGACAGGGGGCAGGGTGAGCAGTTCTTC
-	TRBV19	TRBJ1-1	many	CASSTGGPPEAFF	TGTGCCAGTAGTACGGGGGGGCCACCTGAAGCTTTCTTT
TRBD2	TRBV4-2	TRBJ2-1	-	CASSPIVAGVSNEQFF	TGTGCCAGCAGCCCTATTGTAGCGGGAGTATCCAATGAGCAGTTCTTC
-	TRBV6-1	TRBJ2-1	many	CASSENGGSYNEQFF	TGTGCCAGCAGTGAAAATGGGGGGTCCTACAATGAGCAGTTCTTC